Described below is a single T cell receptor (beta chain) sequence and its context. Germline CDR1 LNHDA, CDR2 SQIVND (reference sequence). The CDR3 totals 15 residues. Trimming took 0 bases from V and 3 from J, leaving 12 bases between them. This sample stems from a study of blood T cell repertoires in COVID-19. About the research overall: Spain, Italy and the United States supplied samples that represented acute and convalescent COVID-19. From T cells, B-cell-depleted T cells, or PBMCs came the material, which was cDNA or gDNA.

Per the original data handling: Amplifying reference gene primers gave estimates of nucleated cell counts. The data were produced by immunoSEQ multiplex PCR, yet TCRdb's version contains in-frame clones alone and is incomplete. Clonal size and the V and J genes are those of that table, whereas D and trimming came from the DNA. The sample has 150,000 or so clones; roughly 78% are singletons. This clonotype was obtained from a man older than 75 with acute or convalescent COVID-19. V gene TRBV19 combines with J gene TRBJ2-7; a weak D match, TRBD1 (6 bases). Material: peripheral blood. CDR3 DNA sequence: TGTGCCAGTAGTATAGATCTCGGCAGGGGCTACGAGCAGTACTTC. Protein: CASSIDLGRGYEQYF. Supplemented by reference TRBV19 and TRBJ2-7, the full variable domain reads DGGITQSPKYLFRKEGQNVTLSCEQNLNHDAMYWYRQDPGQGLRLIYYSQIVNDFQKGDIAEGYSVSREKKESFPLTVTSAQKNPTAFYLCASSIDLGRGYEQYFGPGTRLTVT.